These T cell receptor beta chains were read from a single sample in a study of cytomegalovirus exposure and HLA in healthy donors. Profiling relied on immunoSEQ multiplex PCR, and the TCRdb table lists in-frame clones only, not all of them. The sample has about 100,000 clones; 82% are singletons. The sample taken for sequencing was PBMCs. The source is a man aged 25 to 40 in good health and CMV-seropositive. Each CDR3 is given with its conserved first and last residue. D genes are given only for firm matches. Not every row has a clone size; where given, it reads once, few, many or a size class.

>TRBV11-2|TRBJ2-7|-|-
TGTGCCAGCTCACAGGGACCCGAGCAGTACTTC
CASSQGPEQYF
>TRBV11-2|TRBJ1-1|-|TRBD1
TGTGCCAGCAGCTATTCTACAGGGGGCGGAGCTAACACTGAAGCTTTCTTT
CASSYSTGGGANTEAFF
>TRBV5-1|TRBJ1-2|-|-
TGCGCCAGCAGCGGCGGGCCCCCGGGAGGCTACACCTTC
CASSGGPPGGYTF
>TRBV5-4|TRBJ1-3|few|-
TGTGCCAGCAGCGGGCGGAGGGTTGCTGGAAACACCATATATTTT
CASSGRRVAGNTIYF
>TRBV4-2|TRBJ2-7|-|TRBD2
TGTGCCAGCAGCCCCGAGGCTAGCGGGGGGGTTAGCTACGAGCAGTACTTC
CASSPEASGGVSYEQYF
>TRBV28|TRBJ1-1|-|-
TGTGCCAGCAGGCCGCCTACAGGGAATTTTGGGTACAGACGCGGGGCTTTCTTT
CASRPPTGNFGYRRGAFF
>TRBV7-9|TRBJ1-2|-|-
TGTGCCAGCAGCACGCGGGACGGTACTAACTATGGCTACACCTTC
CASSTRDGTNYGYTF
>TRBV6-1|TRBJ1-1|-|TRBD1
TGTGCCAGCAGTTGGGACAGGGGGAACACTGAAGCTTTCTTT
CASSWDRGNTEAFF
>TRBV30|TRBJ1-1|-|-
TGTGCCTGGATCAAAATCGGGGGAGCGGACACTGAAGCTTTCTTT
CAWIKIGGADTEAFF
>TRBV11-2|TRBJ1-1|-|-
TGTGCCAGCAGCTTAGTACAGGGAAGAGCTTTCTTT
CASSLVQGRAFF
>TRBV4-2|TRBJ1-1|-|-
TGTGCCAGCAGCCAAGCCGGGACACCGAACACTGAAGCTTTCTTT
CASSQAGTPNTEAFF
>TRBV6-1|TRBJ2-5|-|TRBD2
TGTGCCAGTAGACGGGGGGGGGAGACCCAGTACTTC
CASRRGGETQYF
>TRBV5-4|TRBJ1-1|-|-
TGTGCCAGCCGACAAACATTTCCAGGAGGCGTCAGCACTGAAGCTTTCTTT
CASRQTFPGGVSTEAFF
>TRBV11-2|TRBJ1-1|-|-
TGTGCCAGCACAGACAGGCTGAACACTGAAGCTTTCTTT
CASTDRLNTEAFF
>TRBV27|TRBJ1-5|-|-
TGTGCCAGCAGTTTAAGCGGGGTGAACAATCAGCCCCAGCATTTT
CASSLSGVNNQPQHF
>TRBV2|TRBJ1-1|-|-
TGTGCCAGCAGTGAACTCGGTTCGAACACTGAAGCTTTCTTT
CASSELGSNTEAFF
>TRBV9|TRBJ1-2|-|-
TGTGCCAGCAGCGTAGTAGATCAGGGGTTAGCTAACTATGGCTACACCTTC
CASSVVDQGLANYGYTF
>TRBV30|TRBJ2-2|-|-
TGTGCCTGGAGCTCAGGGTTCACCGGGGAGCTGTTTTTT
CAWSSGFTGELFF
>TRBV7-9|TRBJ2-7|-|-
TGTGCCAGCAGCTTAGTGGTGGGGGCCGGCGAGCAGTACTTC
CASSLVVGAGEQYF
>TRBV6-5|TRBJ1-2|-|TRBD1
TGTGCCAGCAGTTACATTGACAGGGAGGGCTACACCTTC
CASSYIDREGYTF
>TRBV9|TRBJ1-3|once|-
TGTGCCAGCACCCGGGAGGGCGGAGGAAACACCATATATTTT
CASTREGGGNTIYF
>TRBV5-1|TRBJ2-3|-|-
TGCGCCAGCAGCATGTCTGGGGGGGCTGGGGATACGCAGTATTTT
CASSMSGGAGDTQYF
>TRBV5-1|TRBJ1-1|-|-
TGCGCCAGCAGCTTGGATCAGGGGAACACTGAAGCTTTCTTT
CASSLDQGNTEAFF
>TRBV7-8|TRBJ2-3|-|-
TGTGCCAGCAGCTTAAGGCCAGGGCCCACAGATACGCAGTATTTT
CASSLRPGPTDTQYF
>TRBV5-6|TRBJ1-4|-|-
TGTGCCAGCAGTCTCACAGGGCTACAGAATGAAAAACTGTTTTTT
CASSLTGLQNEKLFF
>TRBV7-9|TRBJ1-1|few|-
TGTGCCAGGAGGGGGTCTGAAGCTTTCTTT
CARRGSEAFF
>TRBV18|TRBJ2-5|-|TRBD2
TGTGCCAGCTCCCAGGGACTAGCGGGCCAAGAGACCCAGTACTTC
CASSQGLAGQETQYF
>TRBV20-1|TRBJ1-4|-|-
TGCAGTGCGGCAGCGGGGGAAAAACTGTTTTTT
CSAAAGEKLFF
>TRBV7-6|TRBJ2-5|-|-
TGTGCCAGCAGCCGGGAAGGTTTAGAGACCCAGTACTTC
CASSREGLETQYF
>TRBV7-9|TRBJ1-2|-|-
TGTGCCAGCAGCCATTATAACGACAGAGACTATGGCTACACCTTC
CASSHYNDRDYGYTF
>TRBV6-1|TRBJ1-4|-|TRBD1
TGTGCCAGCAGTTCCCGGGACAGGGTGGATGAAAAACTGTTTTTT
CASSSRDRVDEKLFF
>TRBV6-5|TRBJ2-5|few|-
TGTGCCTCTAAGGAGGCAGCCCACGGGGAGACCCAGTACTTC
CASKEAAHGETQYF
>TRBV6-5|TRBJ1-4|-|TRBD1
TGTGCCAGCAGTTATGGTGTAGGGGGCGACGAAAAACTGTTTTTT
CASSYGVGGDEKLFF
>TRBV13|TRBJ2-3|-|-
TGTGCCAGCAGCTCGAGGATCACAGATACGCAGTATTTT
CASSSRITDTQYF
>TRBV5-1|TRBJ1-2|-|TRBD1
TGCGCCAGCAGCCCCGGACAGGGGTCCTATGGCTACACCTTC
CASSPGQGSYGYTF
>TRBV2|TRBJ1-2|-|TRBD1
TGTGCCAGCAGCGTGACAGGGTCTATGGGCTACACCTTC
CASSVTGSMGYTF
>TRBV27|TRBJ1-5|-|TRBD1
TGTGCCAGCAGTGGGACAGGATATAGCAATCAGCCCCAGCATTTT
CASSGTGYSNQPQHF
>TRBV19|TRBJ1-2|few|-
TGTGCCAGTAGTCCCTTACTGGTCGAGGGCGGTGGCTACACCTTC
CASSPLLVEGGGYTF
>TRBV27|TRBJ2-5|once|TRBD1
TGTGCCACTGGTAGGGGGCTGGGTGAGACCCAGTACTTC
CATGRGLGETQYF
>TRBV27|TRBJ1-1|-|TRBD1
TGTGCCAGCAGTTTAAGGGACAGGGCGAACACTGAAGCTTTCTTT
CASSLRDRANTEAFF
>TRBV5-8|TRBJ1-5|-|-
TGTGCCAGCAGCGGCAGGGTGAATAGCAATCAGCCCCAGCATTTT
CASSGRVNSNQPQHF
>TRBV5-4|TRBJ2-2|-|-
TGTGCCAGCAGCCCAGGAGGGGTTTTCACCGGGGAGCTGTTTTTT
CASSPGGVFTGELFF
>TRBV4-1|TRBJ1-5|-|TRBD1
TGCGCCAGCAGCCAAGCAAGGGGGCCGGGTCAGCCCCAGCATTTT
CASSQARGPGQPQHF
>TRBV6-5|TRBJ1-6|-|TRBD1
TGTGCCAGCAGTTACGACGGGACAGGGGTTTCACCCCTCCACTTT
CASSYDGTGVSPLHF